The 29 T cell receptor beta chains given below trace back to one sample, sequenced in a study of radiotherapy plus CTLA-4 blockade in lung cancer. Data came from immunoSEQ multiplex PCR; TCRdb stores just in-frame clones and leaves some out. The table has about 97,000 clones, roughly 79% seen once. The sample consisted of peripheral blood, taken from a patient treated with radiotherapy plus ipilimumab. Receptors were obtained from a human donor with non-small cell lung cancer who had a partial response to radiotherapy plus ipilimumab. Some clones in this sample may be carry-over from other donors' samples.

This chain links TRBV7-9 with TRBJ2-5; 9 bases fit TRBD2. The V gene end was trimmed by 10 bases and the J gene end by 4 bases; junction bases not matched to a gene: 13. The CDR3 has 15 residues. Germline lookup yields CDR1 SEHNR and CDR2 FQNEAQ (reference sequence). CDR3 in amino acids: CAIPRGLAGLETQYF. DNA of the CDR3: TGTGCCATACCAAGGGGCCTAGCGGGATTAGAGACCCAGTACTTC.

The V gene is TRBV28, the J gene TRBJ1-4, with 10 bases matching TRBD1. Germline loops: CDR1 MDHEN, CDR2 SYDVKM. The length of the CDR3 is 19 residues. The V gene end was trimmed by 1 base and the J gene end by 8 bases; junction bases not matched to a gene: 16. In DNA, the CDR3 is TGTGCCAGCAGTTTATATCCGATACCATCGACAGGGGGCAACGAAAAACTGTTTTTT. Translation gives CASSLYPIPSTGGNEKLFF.

V usage is TRBV10-1 and J usage is TRBJ2-4; D is possibly TRBD2 (6 bases). Germline CDR1 is WNHNN and CDR2 is SYGVQD (reference sequence). The V and J ends lost 1 base and 3 bases respectively, with 10 bases between them. The CDR3 totals 15 residues. The CDR3 sequence: CASSEWRGVKNIQYF. As DNA, the CDR3 is TGCGCCAGCAGTGAGTGGAGGGGAGTCAAAAACATTCAGTACTTC.

The genes are TRBV7-2 and TRBJ2-1, with 8 bases matching TRBD2. From germline, CDR1 is SGHTA and CDR2 FQGNSA. The V segment lost 5 bases and the J segment 5 bases; nucleotides outside the gene matches: 8. The CDR3 has 15 residues. In DNA, the CDR3 is TGTGCCAGCAGCCCCATAGCGGGGCGTAACAATGAGCAGTTCTTC. Translation gives CASSPIAGRNNEQFF.

The chain couples TRBV25-1 to TRBJ2-7; D is possibly TRBD2 (6 bases). The germline V gene encodes CDR1 MGHDK and CDR2 SYGVNS. Trimming left V 9 bases short and J 2 bases short, with 14 bases between. The CDR3 length is 13 residues. CDR3 coding DNA: TGTGCCAGTGGCGGGACGGCAGCCTACGAGCAGTACTTC. Protein product: CASGGTAAYEQYF.

The rearrangement joins TRBV7-3 to TRBJ2-3; D unresolved. This CDR3 contains 12 residues. CDR1 is SGHTA, CDR2 FQGTGA, per germline. V was pared by 5 bases and J by 1 base, with 4 bases between. CDR3 coding DNA: TGTGCCAGCAGCCTCGGCACAGATACGCAGTATTTT. It specifies CASSLGTDTQYF.

The chain recombines TRBV7-2 with TRBJ2-3; possible D gene TRBD2, 5 bases. Per the germline V gene, CDR1 is SGHTA and CDR2 is FQGNSA. V lost 7 bases to trimming and J lost 6 bases, with 17 bases between them. The CDR3 spans 14 residues. The CDR3 nucleotides are TGTGCCAGCAATAACGGGGTCGGCGGGGATACGCAGTATTTT. Its translation: CASNNGVGGDTQYF.

This clone was detected only once. The chain links TRBV11-2 to TRBJ2-1, with 11 bases aligning to TRBD1. Germline-derived CDR1 and CDR2 are SGHAT and FQNNGV. The CDR3 is made up of 15 amino acids. The J segment lost 9 bases and the V segment lost 0 bases, leaving 4 bases of the junction unmatched. The CDR3 DNA reads TGTGCCAGCAGCTTAGATTGGACAGGGGGCCGTGAGCAGTTCTTC. This sequence encodes CASSLDWTGGREQFF.

CDR3 loop: CASSVPYYTGELFF. CDR3 nucleotides: TGTGCCAGTAGTGTACCCTATTATACCGGGGAGCTGTTTTTT. The V gene is TRBV19, the J gene TRBJ2-2; no clear D gene. Germline CDR1 and CDR2: LNHDA and SQIVND (reference sequence). The V end was cut by 5 bases, the J end by 5 bases, with 12 bases between. The CDR3 contains 14 residues.

V is TRBV5-1 and J is TRBJ2-7, with 9 bases identical to TRBD2. Trimming at V came to 6 bases and at J to 3 bases, leaving 10 bases not matched to a gene. The CDR3 is made up of 15 amino acids. Germline V gene lookup returns CDR1 SGHRS and CDR2 YFSETQ. The CDR3 region is CASTALSGGLYEQYF. CDR3 coding DNA: TGCGCCAGCACCGCCCTTAGCGGGGGTCTCTACGAGCAGTACTTC.

The chain uses TRBV14 and TRBJ2-7, with 7 bases aligning to TRBD1. Trimming took 6 bases from V and 4 from J; bases not matched to a gene: 3. Germline CDR1 is SGHDN and CDR2 is FVKESK. The CDR3 runs 12 residues. CDR3 coding DNA: TGTGCCAGCAGTCTACAGGGGTACGAGCAGTACTTC. It translates to CASSLQGYEQYF.

The table lists this clone with a few counts. V gene TRBV5-1 combines with J gene TRBJ1-3; tentatively, D is TRBD1 (6 bases). V was cut by 4 bases and J by 4 bases, with 9 bases left in between. Germline lookup yields CDR1 SGHRS and CDR2 YFSETQ. The CDR3 runs to 13 residues. The CDR3 nucleotides are TGCGCCAGCAGCGGGACAACCGGAAACACCATATATTTT. Translated: CASSGTTGNTIYF.

Here the CDR3 reads CASSLGPSSWAYEQYF. The CDR3 DNA is TGTGCCAGCAGCTTGGGTCCTAGTAGTTGGGCCTACGAGCAGTACTTC. The chain links TRBV5-6 to TRBJ2-7; the D is unclear. Trimming took off 0 bases at V and 2 bases at J, with 15 bases between the two ends. The CDR3 totals 16 residues. Germline assignment: CDR1 SGHDT and CDR2 YYEEEE.

The chain combines TRBV19 with TRBJ1-3, with D hard to call. Trimming cost V 6 bases and J 7 bases, with 16 bases left between them. Germline CDR1 and CDR2: LNHDA and SQIVND (reference sequence). The CDR3 is 14 amino acids. The DNA for the CDR3 is TGTGCCAGTAGAAGTCGGGGAGGAGCGAACACCATATATTTT. It yields the protein CASRSRGGANTIYF.

This chain connects TRBV28 to TRBJ2-7, with TRBD1 matching over 9 bases. CDR1 and CDR2 from the germline V gene are MDHEN and SYDVKM. The CDR3 length is 14 residues. V shed 7 bases, J shed 5 bases, and the junction held 9 bases outside the gene matches. Written as DNA, the CDR3 is TGTGCCAGCACCCACGGGACAGGGACCCACGAGCAGTACTTC. Protein: CASTHGTGTHEQYF.

This clone showed up just a few times. V usage is TRBV29-1 and J usage is TRBJ1-1; possible D gene TRBD1, 5 bases. The CDR3 has 12 residues. Deletions cut 0 bases from V and 8 bases from J, with 10 bases between. CDR1 SQVTM and CDR2 ANQGSEA come from the germline V gene. This CDR3 reads CSVEDLRGEAFF. CDR3 DNA: TGCAGCGTTGAAGATTTAAGGGGAGAAGCTTTCTTT.

The chain has TRBV7-2 and TRBJ2-5, with 11 bases matching TRBD1. V trimming: 5 bases; J trimming: 4 bases; junction bases outside the gene matches: 3. CDR3 length: 14 residues. Germline assignment: CDR1 SGHTA and CDR2 FQGNSA. For the CDR3, the DNA is TGTGCCAGCAGCCCGGACAGGGGGCGAGAGACCCAGTACTTC. Translating gives CASSPDRGRETQYF. Complete variable domain (other parts from reference TRBV7-2 and TRBJ2-5): GAGVSQSPSNKVTEKGKDVELRCDPISGHTALYWYRQSLGQGLEFLIYFQGNSAPDKSGLPSDRFSAERTGGSVSTLTIQRTQQEDSAVYLCASSPDRGRETQYFGPGTRLLVL.

This rearrangement joins TRBV4-1 to TRBJ1-6, with D hard to call. The V gene's germline CDR1 is MGHRA and CDR2 YSYEKL. The CDR3 consists of 15 residues. The V end was cut by 0 bases, the J end by 10 bases, with 13 bases between. CDR3 nucleotides: TGCGCCAGCAGCCAAGATGCGAATAGCGGGTCACCCCTCCACTTT. This sequence encodes CASSQDANSGSPLHF.

This clone was picked up a small number of times. This chain's CDR3 is CASSGRTGGVGSGANVLTF. The CDR3 bases are TGCGCCAGCAGCGGACGTACAGGGGGCGTGGGAAGTGGGGCCAACGTCCTGACTTTC. The V and J genes are TRBV5-1 and TRBJ2-6, with 9 nucleotides matching TRBD1. CDR1 is SGHRS, CDR2 YFSETQ, per germline. J lost 3 bases, V lost 4 bases, and 14 bases had no gene match. The CDR3 has 19 amino acids.

The chain is built from TRBV19 and TRBJ1-5; 7 bases map to TRBD1. CDR3 length equals 14 residues. Germline lookup yields CDR1 LNHDA and CDR2 SQIVND (reference sequence). Germline trimming cut 7 bases from V and 2 bases from J; bases unmatched to any gene: 5. Here the CDR3 DNA reads TGTGCCAGTACCCCCGACAGGGGCAATCAGCCCCAGCATTTT. It codes for CASTPDRGNQPQHF.

V and J are TRBV5-1 and TRBJ2-2; 12 positions agree with TRBD2. Losses at the gene ends were 2 bases for V and 0 bases for J; bases not matched to a gene: 5. The CDR3 loop spans 18 amino acids. Looked up from germline, CDR1 is SGHRS and CDR2 is YFSETQ. The CDR3 region is CASSLLAGGTANTGELFF. The CDR3 DNA is TGCGCCAGCAGCTTACTAGCGGGGGGAACCGCGAACACCGGGGAGCTGTTTTTT.

The chain couples TRBV4-2 to TRBJ1-2; a possible D gene is TRBD1 (5 bases). The CDR3 consists of 15 residues. CDR1 is LGHNA, CDR2 YNFKEQ, per germline. V was cut by 1 base and J by 1 base, with 10 bases left in between. CDR3 residues: CASSQVGVYNYGYTF. The CDR3 DNA reads as TGTGCCAGCAGCCAAGTAGGGGTTTATAACTATGGCTACACCTTC.

This clone was picked up many times. The same CDR3 can be traced to other DNA sequences in this sample. The chain has TRBV18 and TRBJ2-7; 8 positions agree with TRBD1. The germline CDR1 and CDR2 sequences are KGHSH and LQKENI. The CDR3 totals 15 residues. The J segment lost 0 bases and the V segment lost 3 bases, leaving 4 bases of the junction unmatched. The CDR3 region is CASSPGTGLSYEQYF. CDR3 in DNA: TGTGCCAGCTCACCCGGGACAGGCCTCTCCTACGAGCAGTACTTC.

The chain employs TRBV7-2 and TRBJ1-3; maybe TRBD1 (6 bases). Germline-derived CDR1 and CDR2 are SGHTA and FQGNSA. The CDR3 has 16 residues. The V end lost 5 bases, the J end lost 4 bases, and 18 bases lay between the germline ends. CDR3 protein: CASSLHRDSRGNTIYF. Written as DNA, the CDR3 is TGTGCCAGCAGCCTCCACAGGGATTCCCGGGGAAACACCATATATTTT.

The V gene is TRBV6-1, the J gene TRBJ2-5; no definite D call. CDR1 and CDR2 (germline): MNHNS, SASEGT. The CDR3 loop spans 14 amino acids. V was shortened by 1 base and J by 6 bases, with 12 bases between the two germline ends. CDR3 nucleotide sequence: TGTGCCAGCAGTGAAGTGCACGGTTCAAAGACCCAGTACTTC. This translates into CASSEVHGSKTQYF.

This clone was seen only a few times. V gene TRBV5-4 combines with J gene TRBJ2-5; 8 bases are shared with TRBD1. Germline lookup yields CDR1 SGHNT and CDR2 YYREEE (reference sequence). The CDR3 length is 14 residues. The V and J ends lost 3 bases and 5 bases, in that order; junction bases with no gene match: 6. Written as DNA, the CDR3 is TGTGCCAGCAGCTCGCAACAGGGGGTGGAGACCCAGTACTTC. It translates to CASSSQQGVETQYF.

The chain uses TRBV28 and TRBJ1-6; D call uncertain. Germline assignment: CDR1 MDHEN and CDR2 SYDVKM. V lost 3 bases and J 2 bases, leaving 11 bases between the germline ends. The CDR3 spans 16 residues. CDR3 DNA sequence: TGTGCCAGCAGTTTGCCTATCGGGGCCTATAATTCACCCCTCCACTTT. As protein: CASSLPIGAYNSPLHF.

V usage is TRBV2 and J usage is TRBJ2-3; TRBD2 aligns across 7 bases. From germline, CDR1 is SNHLY and CDR2 FYNNEI. V lost 6 bases, J lost 6 bases, and 9 bases stayed unmatched. The CDR3 runs to 14 residues. The CDR3 is CASSVIGGVDTQYF. The CDR3 nucleotides read TGTGCCAGCAGCGTTATTGGGGGGGTGGATACGCAGTATTTT.

The chain has TRBV11-2 and TRBJ1-1, with 8 positions matching TRBD1. The CDR3 is 18 amino acids. Germline values: CDR1 SGHAT, CDR2 FQNNGV. J lost 0 bases, V lost 2 bases, and 11 bases had no gene match. The CDR3 nucleotides are TGTGCCAGCAGCTTACGTAGCCGAGGACAGGGTATGAACACTGAAGCTTTCTTT. The encoded protein is CASSLRSRGQGMNTEAFF.